The entry below gives a single T cell receptor (beta chain) sequence along with its context. No antigen is known for it. The cohort was made up of approximately 670 healthy bone marrow donors. Cohort members were all nominally healthy when sampled, although unrecorded immune exposures were likely present. The donor was CMV seronegative and belonged to the group of 380 or so seronegative cohort members. A peripheral blood sample was collected from each donor, and TCR beta sequencing was performed on peripheral blood mononuclear cells. Genomic DNA extraction from the blood cell samples was performed with the Qiagen DNeasy Blood Extraction Kit. The data are from a study of cytomegalovirus exposure and HLA in healthy donors (dated by TCRdb to 2016 to 2017). About the investigation overall: An earlier analysis of approximately 590 of the donors reported 250 to 300 Gb of sequence data and more than 90 million unique TCR beta sequences from about 200 million T cells. Roughly 300 gigabases of sequencing data and around 85 million unique TCR sequences made up an early release that covered some 640 HLA-typed donors. Of the 300 to 450 genotyped donors, 81% fell in the genetic ancestry cluster associated with self-reported Caucasian donors. The aim of the study was to test whether cataloging public T cell receptors could identify signatures of past pathogen exposure. The study profiled the T cell repertoires of fewer than 850 subjects by immunosequencing and related them to cytomegalovirus serostatus. In addition to the first cohort of about 650 subjects, a separate validation cohort of 130 or so different subjects was used. To predict cytomegalovirus infection status, the study combined high-throughput TCR immunosequencing, statistical association of individual TCRs with disease status, and machine learning. In a later analysis, previously published TCR beta repertoires from about 670 donors were re-analyzed and high-resolution HLA genotyping was added so that TCR occurrence patterns could be studied. The later analysis used no new phenotypic data to find candidate immune exposures, relying instead on TCR beta sequences and their occurrence across donors. In an earlier analysis of over 550 of the donors, high-throughput TCR beta sequencing was used to judge whether each TCR beta V gene segment behaved as functional or pseudogenic. Donor age, sex, ethnicity and CMV serostatus were compiled together with the repertoire data. A later genetic analysis used genome-wide SNP genotypes for about 60% of the 666 donors, treating that subset as a discovery cohort. All discovery cohort repertoires had been generated using a single sequencing platform. Class I and class II HLA loci were covered by the typing at four-digit resolution. Typing coverage differed by locus: A, B, C, DRB1 and DQB1 were typed in about 620-630 donors, DQA1 in 500 to 550, DPA1 in 600 to 610, and DPB1 in approximately 450. Because of strong linkage in the cohort, roughly five DR-DQ haplotypes were treated as single units for association and clustering. Among 350 to 400 genotyped donors of the cohort, an average of about 240,000 unique TCR beta nucleotide sequences were sequenced per donor, roughly 20% of them non-productive. Broader findings and caveats from the paper: Because HLA typing was unavailable for some donors at each locus, only the typed subset was used in association tests. This cohort had only TCR beta chains sequenced, and the lack of alpha or paired-chain data limited which features could be detected. Specific HLA alleles were associated with 15,000 to 20,000 TCR beta sequences at a false discovery rate of 0.05 in a later analysis. Some IMGT-functional V segments, including TRBV6-2 and TRBV6-3, could not be told apart with the 87-base-pair reads, so those segments were excluded. A later genetic analysis reported fewer N-insertions in productive TCRs among donors in an Asian-associated ancestry cluster than the roughly 700-donor mean. The only immune exposure information available for the cohort was CMV serostatus. Most TCR sequences were seen in very few donors, while some public TCRs were found in many individuals. According to the authors, the approach could potentially be generalized to other disease states and immunological phenotypes. In a later analysis, several top co-occurrence clusters were reported to appear linked to parvovirus B19, influenza, CMV and Epstein-Barr virus. Cytomegalovirus status was reported to be diagnosed by the classifier with high specificity and sensitivity in both the original and validation cohorts. An earlier analysis of approximately 500 of the donors showed that most TCR beta V segments appeared in productive rearrangements either about 87% or about 30% of the time, which broadly matched IMGT annotations. A group of highly shared sequence variants was considered likely to be a technical artifact of the sequencing pipeline. A total of roughly 160 TCR beta chains were listed by the study as associated with cytomegalovirus. A few of the identified cytomegalovirus-associated TCR beta chains were confirmed in vitro to be specific for cytomegalovirus antigens. When HLA alleles, especially DR and DQ, strongly co-occurred, attributing TCR associations to individual alleles was difficult. Because counts were too low, seventeen rarely observed V segments, including chromosome 9 orphons, were excluded from the earlier analysis of 587 of the donors. Presence/absence analyses assumed roughly uniform sequencing depth across donors, an assumption that may not hold. Correlated functional status among segregating V segments might reflect linkage disequilibrium, but an unknown experimental factor could not be ruled out. An association between a missense DCLRE1C variant and V-gene and J-gene trimming of TCR beta chains was found in a later genetic analysis and replicated in an independent cohort. A later analysis found that HLA-associated TCR beta chains were more clonally expanded and had lower generation probabilities than equally common non-associated chains. According to a later analysis, most CMV-associated TCR beta chains appeared to be HLA-restricted, and the HLA associations seemed to be driven largely by CMV exposure. In a later analysis, TCR association rates were found to vary across HLA loci, with the most associated TCRs seen for DRB1 alleles and the fewest for HLA-C alleles. A further reported finding was that TCR beta sequences accurately predicted the HLA-A and HLA-B alleles for most subjects in the first cohort.

Library method: the immunoSEQ multiplex PCR assay. For the multiplex PCR, a mixture combining 60 forward primers for TCR Vbeta segments and 13 reverse primers for TCR Jbeta segments was used. The CDR3 region of rearranged TCR beta genes was amplified from genomic DNA by a multiplex PCR assay. On the Illumina HiSeq System, the amplified TCR beta libraries were sequenced as 87-base-pair reads. As for the original processing: In a later analysis, 80 million or so unique TCR beta chains were counted across the approximately 670 repertoires, and roughly 9.9 million of these chains were shared by at least two donors. Raw reads were error-corrected and collapsed into unique sequences with a nearest-neighbor algorithm that merged closely related sequences to remove PCR and sequencing errors. Alignment of CDR3 sequences to IMGT reference sequences was used to assign V, D and J gene segments. For a sequence to be retained, a match of at least six nucleotides to both a V gene segment and a J gene segment was required. A rearrangement was called productive if the CDR3 had no stop codons and remained in frame with V and J, and every other rearrangement was called non-productive. CDR3 was defined by IMGT convention, running from the second conserved V-encoded cysteine to the conserved J-encoded phenylalanine. The earlier analysis of a few hundred of the donors excluded sequences that lacked an unambiguous match to a single V gene segment. In an earlier analysis of about 590 of the donors, a V segment was called functional when productive rearrangements were above 56.7%, and segregating when the standard deviation between donors exceeded 5%. A statistical classification framework was built to diagnose cytomegalovirus status from the catalog of TCR beta chain sequences. V and J gene assignment, in a later analysis, came from comparing TCR nucleotide sequences with IMGT/GENE-DB human TR gene sequences. In a later analysis, CDR3 sequences and most-parsimonious VDJ recombination scenarios were assigned using the TCRdist pipeline. In a later analysis, each TCR beta chain was defined by its CDR3 amino acid sequence together with its V-gene family, and reads lacking a unique V-gene family were excluded. As a way to deal with suspected cross-contamination and a sequencing artifact, a later analysis dropped hundreds of nucleotide sequences that were highly shared and had low generation probability. A later analysis calculated a clonal expansion index for each public chain from normalized within-repertoire ranks of inferred template counts. A later analysis computed generation probabilities with a VDJ recombination model fitted to out-of-frame rearrangements, and checked the results against IGoR. In a later analysis, hypergeometric tests were used to score TCR-TCR, TCR-HLA and TCR-CMV co-occurrence, with a repertoire-size bias correction applied to TCR pairs. False discovery rates were estimated in a later analysis by permuting HLA or CMV assignments 20 times. In a later analysis, co-occurring TCRs were grouped using DBSCAN, with TCRdist sequence similarity added in when clustering inside HLA-allele-positive subsets. For co-occurrence clustering, repertoires with fewer than 30,000 or more than 120,000 public chains were excluded, along with roughly five repertoires with anomalous nucleotide sharing. Here the immuneACCESS table is served through TCRdb, limited to in-frame sequences with V and J called. Missing clones are a known gap in these copies; in checked studies unresolved V genes cover under half, and the rest lacks a known reason. The V and J calls and the clone size are those of that table, but D and trimming were determined from the DNA. The sample's table lists a count of about 140,000 clones. The ten largest clones add up to around 0.96% of the sample.

Inclusive of the bounding cysteine and phenylalanine, the CDR3 is 12 residues long. Only the CDR3 part of the read is kept: 36 bases, read in frame from the first base. Reading the germline V gene gives CDR1 SGDLS and CDR2 YYNGEE. V sheds 4 bases and J sheds 6 bases, leaving 7 bases between their ends. The source is a male donor in good health and CMV-seronegative. Sequenced input: PBMCs. The V and J segments used are TRBV9 and TRBJ2-2; a confident D gene designation cannot be given. The encoded CDR3 is CASSPGSGELFF. Read as DNA, the sequence is TGTGCCAGCAGCCCAGGCTCCGGGGAGCTGTTTTTT.